The present entry profiles one TCR beta chain with its context. This clonotype has just a few counts. What antigen it recognizes has not been identified. No much larger clone is present one base from it, and per-base qualities are unavailable. CDR1 and CDR2 are drawn from the germline V gene: SQVTM, ANQGSEA. V is cut by 4 bases and J by 2 bases, and the space between the germline ends is 16 bases. Inclusive of the bounding cysteine and phenylalanine, the CDR3 is 15 residues long. Kept here is only the CDR3 DNA, which spans 45 bases and is read in frame from base 1. The data originate from a study of CD8 T cells in ankylosing spondylitis (dated by TCRdb to about 2017). With respect to the entire study: To find TCR variants linked to disease, the study profiled T cell receptor beta repertoires in ankylosing spondylitis patients and healthy donors. The whole study cohort included 85 to 120 healthy donors and roughly 24 ankylosing spondylitis patients. Peripheral blood was sampled, and synovial fluid was also collected from ankylosing spondylitis patients.

Results the study describes overall, beyond this receptor: The disease-linked clones had a CD8+ phenotype and were found at relatively low frequencies in peripheral blood. Blood from ankylosing spondylitis patients appeared to be characterized by a TCR beta motif composed of about 8 highly homologous amino acid variants. According to the report, matched synovial fluid samples from ankylosing spondylitis patients were significantly enriched for the disease-linked clones. Some motif variants were previously reported in synovial fluid and blood of reactive arthritis patients, suggesting common disease-initiation mechanisms.

Sequencing was carried out with an Illumina HiSeq 2500. Quantitative 5'-RACE with molecular barcodes was the method used to prepare the TCR beta libraries. The authors processed their data as follows. A new computational method based on a probabilistic model of VDJ rearrangement was used to identify disease-linked TCR variants. TCRdb handled the public reads itself, with Q25 trimming in fastp and clone calling in MiXCR, and kept productive beta chains. Rows merge per CDR3 protein into single entries with the most common DNA and genes. TCRdb, not the authors, supplied the V and J calls. Across this sample there are approximately 300,000 distinct CDR3 sequences, with 8% seen only once. The top ten clonotypes cover approximately 14% of the sample.

The chain is made from TRBV29-1 and TRBJ2-3; the D gene remains uncertain. The TCR comes from a male donor with ankylosing spondylitis. Sequences were obtained from blood, either unsorted or a sorted T cell fraction (not recorded which). The nucleotide sequence is given as TGCAGCGTTGTTCTCCCTCTTCGGCCCACAGATACGCAGTATTTT. Translation gives CSVVLPLRPTDTQYF.